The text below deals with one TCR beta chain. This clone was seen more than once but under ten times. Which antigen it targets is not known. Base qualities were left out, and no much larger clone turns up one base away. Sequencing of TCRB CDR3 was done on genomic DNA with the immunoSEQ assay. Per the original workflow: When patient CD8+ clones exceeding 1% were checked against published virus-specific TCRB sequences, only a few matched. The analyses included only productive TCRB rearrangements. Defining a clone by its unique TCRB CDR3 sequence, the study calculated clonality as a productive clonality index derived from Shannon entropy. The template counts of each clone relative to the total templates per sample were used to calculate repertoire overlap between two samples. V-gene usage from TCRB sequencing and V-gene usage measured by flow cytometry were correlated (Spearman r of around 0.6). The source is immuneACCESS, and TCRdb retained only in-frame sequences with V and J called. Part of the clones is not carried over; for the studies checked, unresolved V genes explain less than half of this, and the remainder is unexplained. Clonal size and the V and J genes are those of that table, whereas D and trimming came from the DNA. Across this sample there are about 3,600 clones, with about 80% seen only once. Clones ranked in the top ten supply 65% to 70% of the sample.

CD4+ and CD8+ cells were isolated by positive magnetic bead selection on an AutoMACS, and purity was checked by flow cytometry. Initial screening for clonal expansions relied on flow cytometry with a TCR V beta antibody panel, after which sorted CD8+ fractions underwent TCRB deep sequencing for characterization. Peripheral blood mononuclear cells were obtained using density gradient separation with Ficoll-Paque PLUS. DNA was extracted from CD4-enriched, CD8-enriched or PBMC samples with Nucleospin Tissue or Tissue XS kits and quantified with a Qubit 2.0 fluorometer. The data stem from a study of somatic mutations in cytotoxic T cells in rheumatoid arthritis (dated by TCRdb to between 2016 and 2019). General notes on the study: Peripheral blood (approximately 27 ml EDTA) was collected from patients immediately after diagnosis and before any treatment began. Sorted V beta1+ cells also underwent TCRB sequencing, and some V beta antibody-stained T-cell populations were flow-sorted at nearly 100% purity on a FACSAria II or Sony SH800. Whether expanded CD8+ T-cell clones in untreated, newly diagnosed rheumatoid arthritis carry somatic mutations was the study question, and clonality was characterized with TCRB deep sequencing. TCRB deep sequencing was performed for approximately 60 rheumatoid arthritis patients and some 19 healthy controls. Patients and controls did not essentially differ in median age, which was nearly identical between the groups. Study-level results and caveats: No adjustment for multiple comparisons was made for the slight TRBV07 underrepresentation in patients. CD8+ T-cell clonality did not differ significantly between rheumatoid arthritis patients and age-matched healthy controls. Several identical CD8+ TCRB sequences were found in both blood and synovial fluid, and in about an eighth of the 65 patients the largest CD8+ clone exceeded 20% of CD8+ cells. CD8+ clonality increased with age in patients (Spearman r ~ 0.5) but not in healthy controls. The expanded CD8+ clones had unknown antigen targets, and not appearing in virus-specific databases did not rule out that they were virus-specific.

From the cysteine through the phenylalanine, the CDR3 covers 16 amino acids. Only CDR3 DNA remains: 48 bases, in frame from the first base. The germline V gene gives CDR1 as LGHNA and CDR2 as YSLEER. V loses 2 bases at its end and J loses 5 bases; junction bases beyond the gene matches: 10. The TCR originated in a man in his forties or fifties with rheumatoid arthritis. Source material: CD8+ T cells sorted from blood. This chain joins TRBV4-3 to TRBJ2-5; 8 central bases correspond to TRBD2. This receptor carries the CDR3 CASSQSGSGSEETQYF. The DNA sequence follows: TGCGCCAGCAGCCAAAGCGGGAGCGGGAGCGAGGAGACCCAGTACTTC.